The following is a T cell receptor beta chain sequence with its context. Its cognate antigen is unknown. The identical CDR3 is also encoded by other nucleotide sequences in the sample. J gave up 6 bases and V 5 bases, and 3 bases lay outside the gene matches. Germline values: CDR1 MDHEN, CDR2 SYDVKM. CDR3 length: 12 residues. As processed by the authors: ImmunoSEQ output held junction-only sequences without quality scores, so filtering differed. Assay: immunoSEQ multiplex PCR; the TCRdb copy retains only in-frame clones and omits some. V, J and clone size are taken as reported in that table, and D and trimming were inferred from the DNA itself. The sample consists of 1.5 million to 2.5 million clones, around 96% of them appearing once. The data are from a study of shared clonotypes between healthy human individuals. Study-wide results and limits: Sampling was confined to blood; repertoires within tissues likely differ. A generally larger estimated richness was seen in naive subsets than in memory subsets.

CD45RO-negative, CCR7-positively selected cells formed the naive CD8 fraction, excluding terminally differentiated effector memory CD45RA+ cells. The donors, healthy adults who were HIV-negative, had experienced no recent acute infections or vaccinations. The sample was naive CD8+ T cells sorted from blood. This TCR was sampled from a man between 18 and 35 years old in good health. The V gene is TRBV28, the J gene TRBJ2-7, with 8 positions matching TRBD1. The CDR3 DNA reads TGTGCCAGCAGTCTGGACAGGGCCGAGCAGTACTTC. It is translated as CASSLDRAEQYF.